This T cell receptor (beta chain) is drawn from a study of spatial heterogeneity in lung cancer (dated by TCRdb to the late 2010s). In terms of the full investigation: Beta-chain transcripts were consistently detected in greater numbers than alpha-chain transcripts, which likely reflects a higher abundance of beta-chain transcripts. In non-small cell lung cancer, the study made a quantitative comparison of TCR alpha and beta repertoires among multiple tumor regions, matched nontumor lung and blood. Nonsynonymous mutation counts, determined by whole-exome sequencing of tumor tissue, were related to TCR repertoire features. In the raw uncorrected reads, each unique combination of TCR and UMI appeared more than ten times on average. At surgery, some 220 tumor regions, roughly 63 matched nontumor lung samples and 56 PBMC samples were TCR-sequenced for both alpha and beta chains. General study outcomes and caveats: Ubiquitous expanded tumor TCRs showed up in blood more often at tumor resection than at routine follow-up. Confirming at a functional level the hypothesis that regional TCRs recognize regional mutations was considered to require additional single-cell paired TCR alpha and beta sequencing.

The CDR3 covers 14 residues, taking in both the cysteine and the phenylalanine. Only CDR3 DNA is held: 42 bases, read in frame from base 1. Between the V and J ends, shortened by 1 base and 0 bases respectively, the junction contains 7 bases. Reading the germline V gene (reference sequence) gives CDR1 DFQATT and CDR2 SNEGSKA. This clonotype was counted many times. There is no known antigen for this receptor. Base quality data are lacking; no much larger clone is found one base away. This specimen's time point label, per the study, means: sample taken at primary tumor resection. Whole RNA extracted from tumor and nontumor lung tissue, or from cryopreserved PBMC samples, was used for TCR sequencing without cell sorting. The donors were some 72 patients from the lung TRACERx cohort who had early-stage, untreated non-small cell lung cancer. Patients were selected for TCR sequencing only if sufficient RNA was available from at least two tumor regions.

The method was 5' RACE. This sample was sequenced with a NextSeq 500. To allow correction of PCR and sequencing errors, the TCR library protocol tagged every TCR cDNA molecule with a unique molecular identifier. The authors' pipeline ran thus. TCR identification, UMI-based error correction and CDR3 extraction were all carried out with Decombinator tools. TCRs above a frequency of 2 per 1,000, corresponding to the top 1% of the tumor frequency distribution, were defined as expanded. Renyi diversity was computed with the R vegan package after each repertoire had been subsampled 100 times to 5,000 TCRs. CDR3 similarity networks were constructed using string-kernel similarity of amino acid triplets, with links drawn between CDR3s whose pairwise similarity was above 0.82. The public reads were quality trimmed at Q25 with fastp and then assembled into clones with MiXCR by TCRdb, keeping productive beta chains. Identical CDR3 proteins give one entry, which carries the most common genes and DNA. Clone size and V and J calls follow TCRdb, not the original study. This sample has under 50,000 distinct CDR3 sequences in its table, and less than 5.5% of those were observed once. 20% to 30% of the sample is taken by the ten largest.

This sample comprised PBMCs, obtained at surgery. This sequence originates from a female donor with early-stage non-small cell lung cancer. The chain joins TRBV20-1 to TRBJ1-5, with the D gene call left open. DNA sequence: TGCAGTGCTAGAGTGAAGTATAGCAATCAGCCCCAGCATTTT. This encodes CSARVKYSNQPQHF.